Listed below are T cell receptor beta chains from one sample, sequenced in a study of identical twins' blood T cells. TCRdb redid the calling of the 5' RACE reads with MiXCR, one entry per CDR3 protein. Of 350,000 to 400,000 distinct CDR3 sequences in the sample, approximately 30% were seen once. The sequencing input was PBMCs. Source of these receptors: a woman aged 18-49 years in good health. Each CDR3 is given with its conserved first and last residue. The order of the fields is CDR3 protein, CDR3 DNA, clone size, D gene, J gene, V gene. A D gene is named only where the DNA matches it firmly. Some rows mark clone size as missing; the rest say once, few, many or name a class of expanded clone.

cdr3_aa: CATSRDDRLSDTQYF
cdr3_nt: TGTGCCACCAGCAGAGATGATCGGCTTTCAGATACGCAGTATTTT
clone_size: NA
d_call: NA
j_call: TRBJ2-3
v_call: TRBV15

cdr3_aa: CAAGQGQETQYF
cdr3_nt: TGTGCGGCGGGACAGGGTCAAGAGACCCAGTACTTC
clone_size: many
d_call: TRBD1
j_call: TRBJ2-5
v_call: TRBV6-5

cdr3_aa: CASSQGLGSGTEAFF
cdr3_nt: TGCGCCAGCAGCCAAGGACTCGGTTCTGGCACTGAAGCTTTCTTT
clone_size: NA
d_call: NA
j_call: TRBJ1-1
v_call: TRBV5-1

cdr3_aa: CASSPGLNYEQYF
cdr3_nt: TGTGCCAGCAGCCCGGGACTAAACTACGAGCAGTACTTC
clone_size: NA
d_call: TRBD2
j_call: TRBJ2-7
v_call: TRBV6-6

cdr3_aa: CASSMEGSGGQPQHF
cdr3_nt: TGTGCCAGTAGTATGGAGGGATCAGGGGGTCAGCCCCAGCATTTT
clone_size: NA
d_call: TRBD1
j_call: TRBJ1-5
v_call: TRBV19

cdr3_aa: CSAQDAEFGTEAFF
cdr3_nt: TGCAGCGCCCAAGATGCCGAGTTCGGCACTGAAGCTTTCTTT
clone_size: few
d_call: NA
j_call: TRBJ1-1
v_call: TRBV29-1

cdr3_aa: CSARVGDGYTF
cdr3_nt: TGCAGTGCTAGGGTCGGGGATGGCTACACCTTC
clone_size: few
d_call: NA
j_call: TRBJ1-2
v_call: TRBV20-1

cdr3_aa: CASSQDLVAGGSDTQYF
cdr3_nt: TGCGCCAGCAGCCAAGATTTGGTAGCGGGAGGATCAGATACGCAGTATTTT
clone_size: NA
d_call: TRBD2
j_call: TRBJ2-3
v_call: TRBV4-3

cdr3_aa: CASSLQLAGGHNEQFF
cdr3_nt: TGCGCCAGCAGCCTCCAACTAGCGGGGGGGCACAATGAGCAGTTCTTC
clone_size: many
d_call: TRBD2
j_call: TRBJ2-1
v_call: TRBV5-1

cdr3_aa: CASSPASGGHYGYTF
cdr3_nt: TGTGCCAGCAGTCCCGCGTCGGGGGGCCACTATGGCTACACCTTC
clone_size: NA
d_call: NA
j_call: TRBJ1-2
v_call: TRBV27

cdr3_aa: CSARVNVKEKLFF
cdr3_nt: TGCAGTGCTAGGGTCAACGTAAAGGAAAAACTGTTTTTT
clone_size: NA
d_call: NA
j_call: TRBJ1-4
v_call: TRBV20-1

cdr3_aa: CASSAGPQRQFF
cdr3_nt: TGTGCCAGCAGCGCCGGGCCCCAAAGGCAGTTCTTC
clone_size: NA
d_call: NA
j_call: TRBJ2-1
v_call: TRBV6-6

cdr3_aa: CASSPPDTDRACGYTF
cdr3_nt: TGTGCCAGCTCACCACCGGATACGGACAGGGCATGTGGCTACACCTTC
clone_size: NA
d_call: TRBD1
j_call: TRBJ1-2
v_call: TRBV18

cdr3_aa: CASGYGQADNSPLHF
cdr3_nt: TGTGCCAGCGGCTATGGACAGGCCGATAATTCACCCCTCCACTTT
clone_size: NA
d_call: TRBD1
j_call: TRBJ1-6
v_call: TRBV6-6

cdr3_aa: CASSQASDNRQGTQYF
cdr3_nt: TGTGCCAGCAGCCAAGCTTCGGATAACCGGCAAGGTACGCAGTATTTT
clone_size: few
d_call: NA
j_call: TRBJ2-3
v_call: TRBV3-1

cdr3_aa: CSASGWSTEAFF
cdr3_nt: TGCAGTGCTTCCGGTTGGAGCACTGAAGCTTTCTTT
clone_size: NA
d_call: NA
j_call: TRBJ1-1
v_call: TRBV20-1

cdr3_aa: CASSLPAGGYNEQFF
cdr3_nt: TGTGCCAGCAGCCTCCCAGCGGGGGGCTACAATGAGCAGTTCTTC
clone_size: NA
d_call: TRBD2
j_call: TRBJ2-1
v_call: TRBV3-1

cdr3_aa: CASIRDSHNEQFF
cdr3_nt: TGTGCCAGCATTAGGGACTCCCACAATGAGCAGTTCTTC
clone_size: few
d_call: NA
j_call: TRBJ2-1
v_call: TRBV12-3/TRBV12-4

cdr3_aa: CASSGDRYTGELFF
cdr3_nt: TGCGCCAGCAGCGGCGACAGATACACCGGGGAGCTGTTTTTT
clone_size: few
d_call: NA
j_call: TRBJ2-2
v_call: TRBV5-1

cdr3_aa: CASSYSDRRLGSQPQHF
cdr3_nt: TGTGCCAGCAGTTACTCGGACAGGAGGCTAGGAAGTCAGCCCCAGCATTTT
clone_size: NA
d_call: TRBD1
j_call: TRBJ1-5
v_call: TRBV6-2/TRBV6-3

cdr3_aa: CASSYSVRAMNTEAFF
cdr3_nt: TGTGCCAGCAGTTACTCGGTTAGGGCGATGAACACTGAAGCTTTCTTT
clone_size: NA
d_call: NA
j_call: TRBJ1-1
v_call: TRBV6-2/TRBV6-3

cdr3_aa: CASSQTGETEAFF
cdr3_nt: TGTGCCAGCAGCCAGACAGGGGAGACTGAAGCTTTCTTT
clone_size: NA
d_call: TRBD1
j_call: TRBJ1-1
v_call: TRBV5-5

cdr3_aa: CASSQEFRRGLNYGYTF
cdr3_nt: TGTGCCAGCAGTCAAGAGTTCCGAAGGGGGCTAAACTATGGCTACACCTTC
clone_size: few
d_call: TRBD1
j_call: TRBJ1-2
v_call: TRBV3-1

cdr3_aa: CASSLSNLYGYTF
cdr3_nt: TGTGCCAGCAGTTTGTCTAATCTTTATGGCTACACCTTC
clone_size: NA
d_call: NA
j_call: TRBJ1-2
v_call: TRBV28

cdr3_aa: CASSVEAGLAGELFF
cdr3_nt: TGTGCCAGCAGCGTAGAAGCAGGCTTGGCCGGGGAGCTGTTTTTT
clone_size: few
d_call: NA
j_call: TRBJ2-2
v_call: TRBV9

cdr3_aa: CSVERGRSCNEQFF
cdr3_nt: TGCAGCGTTGAAAGGGGGAGATCCTGCAATGAGCAGTTCTTC
clone_size: NA
d_call: NA
j_call: TRBJ2-1
v_call: TRBV29-1

cdr3_aa: CASSSPLRTEAFF
cdr3_nt: TGTGCCAGCAGTTCCCCCTTGCGCACTGAAGCTTTCTTT
clone_size: many
d_call: NA
j_call: TRBJ1-1
v_call: TRBV6-5

cdr3_aa: CAIKGGRAVDTQYF
cdr3_nt: TGTGCCATCAAAGGCGGGAGGGCCGTAGATACGCAGTATTTT
clone_size: NA
d_call: TRBD2
j_call: TRBJ2-3
v_call: TRBV10-3

cdr3_aa: CASSPSQQGAKGGNTIYF
cdr3_nt: TGTGCCAGCTCACCCTCACAACAGGGGGCGAAAGGTGGAAACACCATATATTTT
clone_size: NA
d_call: TRBD1
j_call: TRBJ1-3
v_call: TRBV18

cdr3_aa: CASSLQGGESSPLHF
cdr3_nt: TGCGCCAGCAGCCTACAGGGGGGAGAGAGTTCACCCCTCCACTTT
clone_size: NA
d_call: TRBD1
j_call: TRBJ1-6
v_call: TRBV4-3

cdr3_aa: CSVSPLIGTEAFF
cdr3_nt: TGCAGCGTTTCCCCCTTAATCGGGACTGAAGCTTTCTTT
clone_size: NA
d_call: NA
j_call: TRBJ1-1
v_call: TRBV29-1

cdr3_aa: CASSAGQPFPPEAFF
cdr3_nt: TGCGCCAGCAGCGCCGGACAGCCCTTTCCCCCTGAAGCTTTCTTT
clone_size: few
d_call: NA
j_call: TRBJ1-1
v_call: TRBV5-1

cdr3_aa: CASSLGQGSTEAFF
cdr3_nt: TGTGCCAGCTCACTTGGACAGGGTAGCACTGAAGCTTTCTTT
clone_size: NA
d_call: TRBD1
j_call: TRBJ1-1
v_call: TRBV18

cdr3_aa: CASSIQGAGQYF
cdr3_nt: TGTGCCAGCAGTATACAGGGAGCGGGGCAGTACTTC
clone_size: NA
d_call: NA
j_call: TRBJ2-7
v_call: TRBV6-6

cdr3_aa: CASSEVTGFDQPQHF
cdr3_nt: TGTGCCAGCTCCGAGGTGACAGGGTTCGATCAGCCCCAGCATTTT
clone_size: NA
d_call: TRBD1
j_call: TRBJ1-5
v_call: TRBV18

cdr3_aa: CASSGRTGELFF
cdr3_nt: TGTGCCAGCAGTGGGAGGACCGGGGAGCTGTTTTTT
clone_size: few
d_call: NA
j_call: TRBJ2-2
v_call: TRBV2

cdr3_aa: CASIRTGVNYGYTF
cdr3_nt: TGTGCCAGCATCCGGACAGGGGTGAACTATGGCTACACCTTC
clone_size: NA
d_call: TRBD1
j_call: TRBJ1-2
v_call: TRBV6-1

cdr3_aa: CSVVQGRGNEQFF
cdr3_nt: TGCAGCGTTGTGCAGGGAAGAGGCAATGAGCAGTTCTTC
clone_size: few
d_call: NA
j_call: TRBJ2-1
v_call: TRBV29-1

cdr3_aa: CSVVAKTVNTEAFF
cdr3_nt: TGCAGCGTTGTCGCGAAGACGGTGAACACTGAAGCTTTCTTT
clone_size: few
d_call: NA
j_call: TRBJ1-1
v_call: TRBV29-1

cdr3_aa: CASSPGLSGYTF
cdr3_nt: TGTGCCAGCTCACCGGGACTGTCTGGCTACACCTTC
clone_size: NA
d_call: NA
j_call: TRBJ1-2
v_call: TRBV18

cdr3_aa: CASSSETGELFF
cdr3_nt: TGTGCCAGCAGTTCAGAAACCGGGGAGCTGTTTTTT
clone_size: NA
d_call: NA
j_call: TRBJ2-2
v_call: TRBV6-6

cdr3_aa: CSAPLTPMNTEAFF
cdr3_nt: TGCAGTGCTCCTCTTACTCCTATGAACACTGAAGCTTTCTTT
clone_size: NA
d_call: NA
j_call: TRBJ1-1
v_call: TRBV20-1

cdr3_aa: CASSFMVGSPDTEAFF
cdr3_nt: TGCGCCAGCAGCTTTATGGTTGGGTCCCCGGACACTGAAGCTTTCTTT
clone_size: few
d_call: NA
j_call: TRBJ1-1
v_call: TRBV5-1

cdr3_aa: CASSYLDTQYF
cdr3_nt: TGTGCCAGCAGTTATCTCGATACGCAGTATTTT
clone_size: few
d_call: NA
j_call: TRBJ2-3
v_call: TRBV27

cdr3_aa: CSARAPGGYVEAFF
cdr3_nt: TGCAGTGCTAGAGCCCCAGGGGGCTATGTTGAAGCTTTCTTT
clone_size: NA
d_call: TRBD1
j_call: TRBJ1-1
v_call: TRBV20-1

cdr3_aa: CASSGLGGGTNQPQHF
cdr3_nt: TGTGCCAGCAGTGGTTTAGGCGGGGGGACGAATCAGCCCCAGCATTTT
clone_size: many
d_call: NA
j_call: TRBJ1-5
v_call: TRBV2

cdr3_aa: CASSPMGTNTEAFF
cdr3_nt: TGTGCCAGCTCACCAATGGGCACGAACACTGAAGCTTTCTTT
clone_size: few
d_call: NA
j_call: TRBJ1-1
v_call: TRBV18

cdr3_aa: CSAAAVLQETQYF
cdr3_nt: TGCAGTGCAGCCGCAGTACTCCAAGAGACCCAGTACTTC
clone_size: NA
d_call: NA
j_call: TRBJ2-5
v_call: TRBV20-1

cdr3_aa: CSARGPSMIQYF
cdr3_nt: TGCAGTGCGAGAGGGCCGAGTATGATTCAGTACTTC
clone_size: few
d_call: NA
j_call: TRBJ2-4
v_call: TRBV29-1

cdr3_aa: CASSFLLSEKLFF
cdr3_nt: TGTGCCAGCAGCTTTTTGTTAAGTGAAAAACTGTTTTTT
clone_size: many
d_call: NA
j_call: TRBJ1-4
v_call: TRBV5-6

cdr3_aa: CASSATATMNTEAFF
cdr3_nt: TGTGCCAGTAGCGCGACAGCCACCATGAACACTGAAGCTTTCTTT
clone_size: few
d_call: NA
j_call: TRBJ1-1
v_call: TRBV19

cdr3_aa: CASSLSTINTEAFF
cdr3_nt: TGCGCCAGCAGCTTGTCCACAATAAACACTGAAGCTTTCTTT
clone_size: few
d_call: NA
j_call: TRBJ1-1
v_call: TRBV5-1

cdr3_aa: CASSVSGTSEETQYF
cdr3_nt: TGTGCCAGCAGCGTATCCGGGACTAGCGAAGAGACCCAGTACTTC
clone_size: NA
d_call: TRBD2
j_call: TRBJ2-5
v_call: TRBV9